Below, 3 T cell receptor beta chains from the same sample are listed, as sequenced in a study of blood T cells in healthy people across ages. The second PCR ran about 6 to 12 cycles with a sample-barcoded 5' primer and J-beta primers. TCRdb re-called the 5' RACE reads through MiXCR, storing one row per CDR3 protein. The top ten clones hold approximately 4% of a sample with roughly 1.5 million distinct CDR3 sequences, 42% of them seen once. The sequenced sample was blood. These receptors originate from a woman between 18 and 29 years old in good health.

This rearrangement joins TRBV27 to TRBJ1-1, with D tentatively TRBD1 (5 bases). V lost 6 bases and J lost 5, with 16 bases in between. CDR3 length equals 14 residues. Germline V gene data show CDR1 as MNHEY and CDR2 as SMNVEV (reference sequence). CDR3 nucleotides: TGTGCCAGCAGAAAGTCGAGGGGCGCGACTGAAGCTTTCTTT. It yields the protein CASRKSRGATEAFF.

This clonotype showed up many times. The rearrangement links TRBV12-3 or TRBV12-4 to TRBJ1-4; 8 bases are shared with TRBD1. This CDR3 spans 15 amino acids. Germline trimming cut 3 bases from V and 7 bases from J; bases unmatched to any gene: 7. For the CDR3, the DNA is TGTGCCAGCAGTTTGGCCGGGACAGGCGGTGAAAAACTGTTTTTT. Protein: CASSLAGTGGEKLFF.

This clonotype came up a few times. The chain has TRBV7-6 and TRBJ2-1; TRBD2 aligns across 10 bases. The CDR3 sequence is 16 residues long. V shed 5 bases, J shed 7 bases, and the junction held 11 bases outside the gene matches. The germline V gene has CDR1 SGHVS and CDR2 FNYEAQ. For the CDR3, the DNA is TGTGCCAGCAGCGCCGTACCTAGCGGGAGTTTTAATGAGCAGTTCTTC. Translated: CASSAVPSGSFNEQFF.